There are many counts of the clone carrying this T cell receptor (beta chain). The antigen is undetermined. This CDR3 has 14 residues. The junction had 7 bases not matched to a gene; V was cut back by 5 bases and J by 4 bases. Germline CDR1 reads SGHAT; CDR2 reads FQNNGV. This sample was taken from a study of shared clonotypes between healthy human individuals. General study results and limits: Clonotype sharing among donors was thought likely to change with sequencing depth.

Investigators spread the genomic DNA of each subset evenly over several immunoSEQ plates. Original handling: For the immunoSEQ data, sequences were junction-only without quality scores, so filtering differed. Generated by immunoSEQ multiplex PCR, the TCRdb table keeps only in-frame clones and is missing some. V, J and clone size are taken as reported in that table, and D and trimming were inferred from the DNA itself. The sample shows about 100,000 clones, roughly half of them seen only once. Adults of Caucasian background living in Nashville, Tennessee made up all donors. The receptor was isolated from a woman between 40 and 50 years old in good health. Some clones in this sample may be carry-over from other donors' samples. V gene TRBV11-2 combines with J gene TRBJ2-7; 8 nucleotides match TRBD1. The specimen sequenced was PBMCs. CDR3 amino acids: CASSPQGGLYEQYF. The DNA for the CDR3 is TGTGCCAGCAGCCCACAGGGGGGACTGTACGAGCAGTACTTC.